Given below is one T cell receptor beta chain in context. No antigen is known for it. This sample is drawn from a study of graft-versus-host responses after intestinal transplantation. Study-wide background: Transplants were multivisceral, liver-intestinal, or isolated intestinal. Recipients uniformly received anti-thymocyte globulin induction, followed by tacrolimus and steroids for about 3 years. The study's findings and limits: Across patients carrying graft-donor T cell macrochimerism, allografts held high graft-versus-host to host-versus-graft clonal ratios.

The assay was immunoSEQ multiplex PCR, and TCRdb's table has in-frame clones only and misses some. Here the sample spans 50,000 to 55,000 clones, about 90% being singletons. The V gene's germline CDR1 is LGHNA and CDR2 YNFKEQ. The length of the CDR3 is 16 residues. Trimming removed 0 bases from V and 0 bases from J, with 10 bases in between. The starting material was unstimulated CD4+ T cells sorted from spleen or lymph node cells, obtained before transplant. This clonotype originated in a human donor who was the organ donor for an intestinal transplant. The V gene is TRBV4-2, the J gene TRBJ2-3, with a weak D call TRBD1 (6 bases). Here the CDR3 reads CASSQDWTASTDTQYF. As DNA, the CDR3 is TGTGCCAGCAGCCAAGACTGGACAGCTAGCACAGATACGCAGTATTTT.